This TCR beta chain was recovered during a study of CD8+ T cells in alopecia areata. Germline V gene sequence: CDR1 MDHEN, CDR2 SYDVKM. The CDR3 length is 14 residues. V lost 2 bases to trimming and J lost 6 bases, with 11 bases between them. cDNA prepared by RNA extraction and subsequent reverse transcription served as the template for sequencing. TCRdb's copy holds only in-frame clones and misses some; the assay was immunoSEQ multiplex PCR. The table includes some 130,000 clones, approximately 58% detected once. This clone was observed a few times. This specimen was CD4+ T cells sorted from blood, taken at week 0. V is TRBV28 and J is TRBJ1-5; D uncertain. The sequence derives from a human donor with alopecia areata. CDR3 sequence (DNA): TGTGCCAGCAGTTTAGAGCCGCGCGGTCAGCCCCAGCATTTT. It is translated as CASSLEPRGQPQHF.